This T cell receptor (beta chain) was profiled in a study of regulatory T cells in long-lasting Graves disease. Study details: Graves' patients, newly diagnosed, had taken antithyroid drugs under 3 months.

Germline V CDR1 and CDR2: MGHRA, YSYEKL. The CDR3 contains 15 residues. V was cut by 1 base and J by 3 bases, with 13 bases left in between. Arm-PCR with iRepertoire HTBI primers amplified the CDR3 regions for these TCR beta libraries. Using its own MiXCR run on the multiplex PCR reads, TCRdb lists one record per CDR3 protein. The sample carries 560,000 or so distinct CDR3 sequences, 15% to 20% recorded once. Stated time point: newly diagnosed GD, antithyroid drugs for less than 3 months. Generation of the TCR library employed RNA extracted from PBMCs. These same records also appear under a second study, on T cells in Graves' hyperthyroidism and ophthalmopathy. That source adds: Graves' hyperthyroidism is called stable when ophthalmopathy does not progress within 18 months. The TCR CDR3 was amplified in a first-round RT-PCR using the HTBI primer set.

The genes are TRBV4-1 and TRBJ2-7; D unresolved. The specimen comprised peripheral blood mononuclear cells (PBMCs), sampled at new diagnosis, from a patient treated with antithyroid drugs. The sequence was collected from a man younger than 30 with Graves disease. The CDR3 spells CASSQVGGMGYEQYF. CDR3 nucleotide sequence: TGCGCCAGCAGCCAAGTTGGTGGGATGGGCTACGAGCAGTACTTC.